This record concerns one TCR beta chain sequence. V lost 3 bases and J 7 bases, leaving 15 bases between the germline ends. The CDR3 loop spans 15 amino acids. Germline V CDR1 and CDR2: SGHAT, FQNNGV. The data stem from a study of TIL therapy for anti-PD-1-resistant metastatic lung cancer. The libraries were made with immunoSEQ v3. Profiled with immunoSEQ multiplex PCR; TCRdb holds only in-frame clones, not every one. The sample lists some 45,000 clones, 70% to 90% occurring once. The sample's time point: pre-treatment sample, taken before nivolumab and TIL therapy. The rearrangement links TRBV11-2 to TRBJ2-2; TRBD2 is a possible D gene (6 bases). This sequence originates from a person between 25 and 79 years old with non-small cell lung cancer. Here the sequenced sample was blood, taken at baseline. CDR3 sequence reads: CASSFPDGGVGELFF. The CDR3 coding sequence is TGTGCCAGCAGCTTCCCCGACGGGGGTGTCGGGGAGCTGTTTTTT.